These T cell receptor beta chains were read from a single sample in a study of regulatory T cells in long-lasting Graves disease. TCRdb processed the multiplex PCR reads anew with MiXCR; each CDR3 protein has one entry. Of around 400,000 distinct CDR3 sequences listed, 15% are singletons. This sample was shared with a second study, whose subject was T cells in Graves' hyperthyroidism and ophthalmopathy.

The material was peripheral blood mononuclear cells (PBMCs), obtained at new diagnosis, from a patient treated with antithyroid drugs. These TCRs come from a woman in her thirties or forties with Graves disease. The CDR3 runs from the conserved cysteine through the conserved F or W. D genes are given only for firm matches. Clone size is given as how often the clone was seen (once, few, many) or a class if it is expanded.

abundance: few; v_gene: TRBV6-5; d_gene: TRBD2; j_gene: TRBJ2-7; CDR3nt: TGTGCCAGCAGTTACTCGGGAGCCGGACTAGAGGGCTACGAGCAGTACTTC; CDR3aa: CASSYSGAGLEGYEQYF
abundance: few; v_gene: TRBV13; d_gene: TRBD1; j_gene: TRBJ2-1; CDR3nt: TGTGCCAGCAGCGGGACAGGAATCCACAATGAGCAGTTCTTC; CDR3aa: CASSGTGIHNEQFF
abundance: few; v_gene: TRBV29-1; d_gene: .; j_gene: TRBJ1-3; CDR3nt: TGCAGCGTTGGGGGCGCAGAGGGGCACTCTGGAAACACCATATATTTT; CDR3aa: CSVGGAEGHSGNTIYF
abundance: many; v_gene: TRBV28; d_gene: .; j_gene: TRBJ1-1; CDR3nt: TGTGCCAGCAGTTTACACCTCATGAACACTGAAGCTTTCTTT; CDR3aa: CASSLHLMNTEAFF
abundance: once; v_gene: TRBV2; d_gene: TRBD2; j_gene: TRBJ2-3; CDR3nt: TGTGCCAGCAGAAAGGGGACTAGCGGAACCTCTAGCACAGATACGCAGTATTTT; CDR3aa: CASRKGTSGTSSTDTQYF
abundance: many; v_gene: TRBV18; d_gene: .; j_gene: TRBJ2-5; CDR3nt: TGTGCCAGCTCACCGTCGGGGGATGAGACCCAGTACTTC; CDR3aa: CASSPSGDETQYF
abundance: many; v_gene: TRBV28; d_gene: .; j_gene: TRBJ1-1; CDR3nt: TGTGCCAGCAGTTGGGACGGGAGTCAAGTAAATATGAACACTGAAGCTTTCTTT; CDR3aa: CASSWDGSQVNMNTEAFF
abundance: many; v_gene: TRBV3-1; d_gene: .; j_gene: TRBJ1-1; CDR3nt: TGTGCCAGCAGCCAAGAGGGGGGAGCTTTCTTT; CDR3aa: CASSQEGGAFF
abundance: few; v_gene: TRBV3-1; d_gene: TRBD1; j_gene: TRBJ1-1; CDR3nt: TGTGCCAGCAGCCACGGGCAGGGGGCTTTGCACACTGAAGCTTCCTTT; CDR3aa: CASSHGQGALHTEASF
abundance: many; v_gene: TRBV2; d_gene: .; j_gene: TRBJ2-2; CDR3nt: TGTGCCAGCAGTGTGGGGGCGTCCGGGGAGCTGTTTTTT; CDR3aa: CASSVGASGELFF